The TCR beta chain described here comes from a study of multiple sclerosis patients with progressive multifocal leukoencephalopathy. General study findings and limits: Expanded clones at PML onset predated and persisted through natalizumab therapy.

J was trimmed by 4 bases and V by 1 base; bases with no gene match: 10. Germline V gene sequence: CDR1 SEHNR, CDR2 FQNEAQ (reference sequence). The CDR3 is made up of 19 amino acids. A word on this clone: The antigen is unknown.

Time point defined: before natalizumab initiation. Each PCR contained spiked synthetic TR CDR3 controls spanning every V-J pairing. Clones were read by immunoSEQ multiplex PCR, and TCRdb kept only the in-frame ones, dropping some. The table lists tens of thousands of clones, roughly 92% of them singletons. Sequenced material: PBMCs. This clonotype was sampled from a man aged 25 to 45 with multiple sclerosis. The chain joins TRBV7-9 to TRBJ2-5, with TRBD2 matching 15 bases. CDR3 loop: CASSLELGLAGGPRETQYF. The CDR3 DNA follows: TGTGCCAGCAGCTTAGAGCTCGGACTAGCGGGAGGGCCAAGAGAGACCCAGTACTTC.